These 8 T cell receptor beta chains were all obtained from the same sample, sequenced in a study of OX40 agonist ivuxolimab in advanced cancers. This table comes from immunoSEQ multiplex PCR, and its TCRdb copy is limited to in-frame clones, with some not included. The sample consists of roughly 13,000 clones, 77% of them appearing once. Sequencing was performed on CD4+ or CD8+ T cells sorted from blood, taken in a trial of the OX40 agonist ivuxolimab. These receptors originate from an adult with an advanced solid tumor such as melanoma, head and neck, liver or kidney cancer.

The V gene is TRBV7-8, the J gene TRBJ2-3, with D perhaps given as TRBD1 or TRBD2 (5 bases each). CDR1 SGHVS and CDR2 FQNEAQ come from the germline V gene. Trimming took 0 bases from V and 4 from J, leaving 8 bases between them. The CDR3 covers 14 residues. The CDR3 sequence: CASSLAPGPDTQYF. The CDR3 coding sequence is TGTGCCAGCAGCTTAGCACCGGGGCCAGATACGCAGTATTTT.

This clone has just a few counts. The V call is TRBV19, the J call TRBJ1-2, with D perhaps matching TRBD1 (6 bases). The CDR3 runs to 13 residues. Trimming removed 10 bases at V and 6 bases at J, with 18 bases between. The germline V gene has CDR1 LNHDA and CDR2 SQIVND (reference sequence). CDR3 loop: CATVGQYLDGYTF. The CDR3 bases are TGTGCCACCGTTGGACAGTACTTAGATGGCTACACCTTC. The whole variable domain, remainder taken from reference TRBV19 and TRBJ1-2, is DGGITQSPKYLFRKEGQNVTLSCEQNLNHDAMYWYRQDPGQGLRLIYYSQIVNDFQKGDIAEGYSVSREKKESFPLTVTSAQKNPTAFYLCATVGQYLDGYTFGSGTRLTVV.

The chain carries TRBV28 and TRBJ1-1; the D is unclear. V was pared by 6 bases and J by 5 bases, with 13 bases between. This CDR3 is built from 13 residues. CDR1 is MDHEN and CDR2 is SYDVKM in the germline V gene. This CDR3 reads CASSWSRWTEAFF. DNA of the CDR3: TGTGCCAGCAGCTGGTCGAGGTGGACTGAAGCTTTCTTT.

The J gene is TRBJ1-1, the V gene TRBV4-2; TRBD1 agrees at 8 bases. J gave up 0 bases and V 5 bases, and 5 bases lay outside the gene matches. The V gene's germline CDR1 is LGHNA and CDR2 YNFKEQ. The CDR3 consists of 15 residues. For the CDR3, the DNA is TGTGCCAGCAGCTGGGACAGGACCCTGAACACTGAAGCTTTCTTT. Translation gives CASSWDRTLNTEAFF.

The genes are TRBV19 and TRBJ2-5; D is undetermined. The germline V and J ends were trimmed by 5 bases and 11 bases, with 18 bases remaining between them. CDR3 length: 13 amino acids. Germline CDR1 LNHDA, CDR2 SQIVND (reference sequence). In DNA, the CDR3 is TGTGCCAGTAGTTCGACTGGGTCTCGTGAGCAGTACTTC. It codes for CASSSTGSREQYF.

The rearrangement uses TRBV5-1 and TRBJ1-1, with 11 bases lining up with TRBD1. From germline, CDR1 is SGHRS and CDR2 YFSETQ. This CDR3 has 16 residues. V lost 7 bases, J lost 3 bases, and 11 bases stayed unmatched. CDR3 amino acids: CASGPNPGQGDTEAFF. The DNA for the CDR3 is TGCGCCAGCGGCCCAAACCCGGGACAGGGGGACACTGAAGCTTTCTTT.

This sequence joins TRBV6-5 and TRBJ2-5; D call uncertain. The J call is doubtful: the DNA matches TRBJ2-7 better. The CDR3 has 9 amino acids. CDR1 and CDR2 (germline): MNHEY, SVGAGI. The CDR3 region is CASGSEQYF. The DNA for the CDR3 is TGTGCCAGCGGAAGCGAGCAGTACTTC.

The rearrangement joins TRBV28 to TRBJ1-5; weak D call: TRBD1 (6 bases). Germline lookup yields CDR1 MDHEN and CDR2 SYDVKM. The CDR3 totals 15 residues. V lost 5 bases and J 7 bases, leaving 18 bases between the germline ends. DNA for the CDR3: TGTGCCAGCAGTGGCAGGGGCAATTACTACCAGCCCCAGCATTTT. Amino acids: CASSGRGNYYQPQHF.